One and the same sample provided the 9 T cell receptor beta chains below, sequenced in a study of cytomegalovirus exposure and HLA in healthy donors. Primers for the PCR totalled 60 Vbeta and 13 Jbeta. Generated by immunoSEQ multiplex PCR, the TCRdb table keeps only in-frame clones and is missing some. The profile shows some 87,000 clones, 77% of them singletons. The sample consisted of PBMCs. The receptor source for this set is a man aged 50-60 years in good health and CMV-seropositive.

This sequence joins TRBV6-5 and TRBJ2-5, with 10 bases that match TRBD1. This CDR3 is built from 15 residues. V trimming: 3 bases; J trimming: 4 bases; junction bases outside the gene matches: 5. Germline V gene lookup returns CDR1 MNHEY and CDR2 SVGAGI. CDR3 DNA: TGTGCCAGCAGTTATTCGACAGGGGGCGCAGAGACCCAGTACTTC. Translation gives CASSYSTGGAETQYF.

This clone was found a few times. The chain uses TRBV7-9 and TRBJ2-5; D is unresolved. The germline V and J ends were trimmed by 5 bases and 5 bases, with 6 bases remaining between them. The V gene's germline CDR1 is SEHNR and CDR2 FQNEAQ (reference sequence). The CDR3 loop spans 11 amino acids. In DNA form, the CDR3 reads TGTGCCAGCAGCCCCGCGGAGACCCAGTACTTC. It yields the protein CASSPAETQYF.

The chain is built from TRBV5-1 and TRBJ1-5; D gene ambiguous. The CDR3 sequence is 13 residues long. Germline-derived CDR1 and CDR2 are SGHRS and YFSETQ. Trimming cost V 0 bases and J 5 bases, with 6 bases left between them. CDR3 in DNA: TGCGCCAGCAGCTTGGATGTCGATCAGCCCCAGCATTTT. It is translated as CASSLDVDQPQHF.

This clone was observed a handful of times. The chain links TRBV14 to TRBJ2-1; 8 nucleotides agree with TRBD2. The CDR3 loop spans 13 amino acids. The germline gives CDR1 SGHDN, CDR2 FVKESK. J was trimmed by 7 bases and V by 3 bases; bases with no gene match: 2. CDR3 amino acids: CASSQVAGNEQFF. For the CDR3, the DNA is TGTGCCAGCAGCCAGGTAGCGGGGAATGAGCAGTTCTTC.

The chain combines TRBV9 with TRBJ1-3, with 8 positions matching TRBD1. The germline CDR1 and CDR2 sequences are SGDLS and YYNGEE. The CDR3 spans 17 residues. Germline trimming cut 4 bases from V and 0 bases from J; bases unmatched to any gene: 9. As DNA, the CDR3 is TGTGCCAGCAGCCCAGGACAGGGACTGACCTCTGGAAACACCATATATTTT. Translated, it gives CASSPGQGLTSGNTIYF.

The chain carries TRBV6-1 and TRBJ2-5; the match to TRBD1 covers 7 bases. Germline lookup yields CDR1 MNHNS and CDR2 SASEGT. Unmatched junction bases numbered 8, after V lost 8 bases and J lost 2 bases. The CDR3 has 14 residues. The CDR3 protein is CASSNRRGQETQYF. As DNA, the CDR3 is TGTGCCAGCTCAAACCGCAGGGGGCAAGAGACCCAGTACTTC.

The rearrangement joins TRBV9 to TRBJ2-2, with 9 bases matching TRBD2. The CDR3 runs 20 residues. The V gene end was trimmed by 4 bases and the J gene end by 1 base; junction bases not matched to a gene: 17. CDR1 is SGDLS and CDR2 is YYNGEE in the germline V gene. The CDR3 here is CASSLGHLYLAGMNTGELFF. The CDR3 DNA is TGTGCCAGCAGCTTAGGGCATTTATATCTAGCGGGGATGAACACCGGGGAGCTGTTTTTT.

This clone appeared a few times. This chain connects TRBV10-3 to TRBJ1-1, with D perhaps TRBD1 (5 bases). Germline V gene data show CDR1 as ENHRY and CDR2 as SYGVKD. V was clipped by 5 bases and J by 1 base, with 26 bases between them. This CDR3 is 19 amino acids long. The CDR3 DNA sequence: TGTGCCATCAGTTTACGTTCAGGGAAGAAAACCCAAGGGAACACTGAAGCTTTCTTT. Translating it yields CAISLRSGKKTQGNTEAFF.

The rearrangement uses TRBV30 and TRBJ2-7; the D gene is possibly TRBD1 (5 bases). This CDR3 has 14 amino acids. The germline V gene encodes CDR1 GTSNPN and CDR2 SVGIG (reference sequence). V was pared by 2 bases and J by 7 bases, with 18 bases between. For the CDR3, the DNA is TGTGCCTGGAGTCAGGGTTCGGCCATTTGGGAGCAGTACTTC. It yields the protein CAWSQGSAIWEQYF.